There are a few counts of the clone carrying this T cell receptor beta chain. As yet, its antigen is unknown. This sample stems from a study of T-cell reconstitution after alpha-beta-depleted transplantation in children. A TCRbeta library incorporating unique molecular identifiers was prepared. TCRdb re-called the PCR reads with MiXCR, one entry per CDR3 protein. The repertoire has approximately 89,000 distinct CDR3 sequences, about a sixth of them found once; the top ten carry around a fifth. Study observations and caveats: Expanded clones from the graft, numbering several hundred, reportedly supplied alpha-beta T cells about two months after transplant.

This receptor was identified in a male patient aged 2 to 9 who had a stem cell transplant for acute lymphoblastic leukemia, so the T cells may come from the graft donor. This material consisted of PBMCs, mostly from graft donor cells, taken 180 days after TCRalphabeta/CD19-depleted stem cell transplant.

The CDR3 reads CASSLGAGPDTQYF. CDR3 coding DNA: TGTGCCAGCAGCTTAGGAGCGGGACCAGATACGCAGTATTTT. The rearrangement uses TRBV11-3 and TRBJ2-3, with 7 bases identical to TRBD2. This CDR3 has 14 amino acids. V lost 1 base and J lost 4; bases outside the gene matches: 2. Germline CDR1 SGHNT, CDR2 YENEEA.